This passage covers 10 T cell receptor beta chains from one sample sequenced in a study of blood T cell repertoires in COVID-19. Data came from immunoSEQ multiplex PCR; TCRdb stores just in-frame clones and leaves some out. The repertoire holds over 200,000 clones, with 65% to 85% as singletons. What was sequenced was peripheral blood. The receptors were sampled from a woman in her thirties with COVID-19, enrolled during active disease.

Only one count was recorded for this clone. The J gene is TRBJ1-6, the V gene TRBV5-5; TRBD1 aligns across 7 bases. The CDR3 spans 15 residues. Losses at the gene ends were 2 bases for V and 7 bases for J; bases not matched to a gene: 6. Germline loops: CDR1 SGHKS, CDR2 YYEKEE (reference sequence). The CDR3 loop is CASSFVPGQNSPLHF. The CDR3 DNA reads TGTGCCAGCAGCTTCGTCCCGGGACAGAATTCACCCCTCCACTTT.

This sequence joins TRBV9 and TRBJ1-2, with D perhaps TRBD1 (5 bases). The germline CDR1 and CDR2 sequences are SGDLS and YYNGEE. V gave up 0 bases and J gave up 7 bases, with 16 bases separating them. This CDR3 has 15 residues. The CDR3 spells CASSVEDGREGGYTF. DNA of the CDR3: TGTGCCAGCAGCGTAGAGGACGGCAGGGAAGGTGGCTACACCTTC.

This clone was seen ten or more times. The CDR3 is CASSIQGAHTGELFF. CDR3 DNA sequence: TGTGCCAGTAGTATACAGGGGGCCCACACCGGGGAGCTGTTTTTT. This chain links TRBV19 with TRBJ2-2, with 8 bases lining up with TRBD1. CDR3 size: 15 residues. Germline V gives CDR1 LNHDA, CDR2 SQIVND (reference sequence). Losses at the gene ends were 2 bases for V and 3 bases for J; bases not matched to a gene: 2.

V and J are TRBV5-1 and TRBJ2-3; D may be TRBD2 (5 bases). V gave up 0 bases and J gave up 6 bases, with 8 bases separating them. CDR3 length equals 13 residues. CDR1 is SGHRS and CDR2 is YFSETQ in the germline V gene. CDR3 in amino acids: CASSLDASDTQYF. DNA of the CDR3: TGCGCCAGCAGCTTGGACGCTAGCGATACGCAGTATTTT. The variable domain in full, with the rest retrieved from reference TRBV5-1 and TRBJ2-3, is KAGVTQTPRYLIKTRGQQVTLSCSPISGHRSVSWYQQTPGQGLQFLFEYFSETQRNKGNFPGRFSGRQFSNSRSEMNVSTLELGDSALYLCASSLDASDTQYFGPGTRLTVL.

This chain connects TRBV7-9 to TRBJ2-7, with TRBD1 matching 9 bases. Germline assignment: CDR1 SEHNR and CDR2 FQNEAQ (reference sequence). CDR3 size: 14 residues. Trimming removed 5 bases from V and 3 bases from J; junction bases left unmatched: 5. This chain's CDR3 is CASSADRGDYEQYF. For the CDR3, the DNA is TGTGCCAGCAGCGCGGACAGGGGAGACTACGAGCAGTACTTC.

DNA of the CDR3: TGTGCCAGTAGTATAGTCGGCTCTGGAAACACCATATATTTT. Encoded protein: CASSIVGSGNTIYF. The chain combines TRBV19 with TRBJ1-3; D gene unclear. The CDR3 loop spans 14 amino acids. Trimming shortened V by 1 base and J by 0 bases, and 4 bases separated the two germline ends. Germline V CDR1 and CDR2: LNHDA, SQIVND (reference sequence).

The chain uses TRBV3-1 (or the pseudogene TRBV3-2) and TRBJ1-1; perhaps TRBD1 as D (5 bases). V lost 1 base and J 4 bases, leaving 10 bases between the germline ends. Germline V gene lookup returns CDR1 LGHDT and CDR2 YNNKEL (reference sequence). This CDR3 has 14 residues. The CDR3: CASSQVGGSTEAFF. CDR3 in DNA: TGTGCCAGCAGCCAAGTCGGGGGTAGCACTGAAGCTTTCTTT.

V is TRBV7-2 and J is TRBJ1-6; TRBD1 aligns across 8 bases. V shed 5 bases and J 0 bases; nucleotides not matched to a gene: 6. Germline V gene lookup returns CDR1 SGHTA and CDR2 FQGNSA. This CDR3 comprises 17 residues. The CDR3 here is CASSNGQGSSYNSPLHF. The CDR3 DNA reads TGTGCCAGCAGCAACGGACAGGGTAGCTCCTATAATTCACCCCTCCACTTT.

The genes are TRBV14 and TRBJ1-4; TRBD1 matches 9 bases. Germline-derived CDR1 and CDR2 are SGHDN and FVKESK. The CDR3 extends over 16 amino acids. Trimming removed 3 bases from V and 5 bases from J; junction bases left unmatched: 7. The CDR3 DNA sequence: TGTGCCAGCAGCCATGCCCCGGGACAGGGAAATGAAAAACTGTTTTTT. Its translation is CASSHAPGQGNEKLFF.

This chain links TRBV9 with TRBJ1-1; D perhaps matches TRBD1 (5 bases). The germline V and J ends were trimmed by 1 base and 1 base, with 11 bases remaining between them. CDR1 and CDR2 from the germline V gene are SGDLS and YYNGEE. The CDR3 loop spans 15 amino acids. CDR3 sequence reads: CASSVRIGANTEAFF. CDR3 DNA: TGTGCCAGCAGCGTAAGAATAGGGGCGAACACTGAAGCTTTCTTT.